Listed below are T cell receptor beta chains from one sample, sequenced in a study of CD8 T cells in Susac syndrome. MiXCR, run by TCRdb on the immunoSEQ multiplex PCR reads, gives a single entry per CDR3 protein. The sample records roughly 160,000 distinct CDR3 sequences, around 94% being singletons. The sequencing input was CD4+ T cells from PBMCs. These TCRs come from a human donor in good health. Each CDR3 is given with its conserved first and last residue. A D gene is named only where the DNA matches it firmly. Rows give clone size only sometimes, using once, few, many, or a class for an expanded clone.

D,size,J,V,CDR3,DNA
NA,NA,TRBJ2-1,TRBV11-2,CASKLGGTTYNEQFF,TGTGCCAGCAAATTAGGAGGGACCACCTACAATGAGCAGTTCTTC
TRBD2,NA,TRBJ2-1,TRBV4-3,CASSQGSGANYNEQFF,TGCGCCAGCAGCCAGGGTAGCGGGGCCAACTACAATGAGCAGTTCTTC
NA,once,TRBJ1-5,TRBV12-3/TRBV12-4,CASTNPGAGGQPQHF,TGTGCCAGCACCAACCCCGGGGCCGGGGGCCAGCCCCAGCATTTT
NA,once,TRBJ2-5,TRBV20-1,CSAGSPRGVQETQYF,TGCAGTGCCGGAAGCCCGCGGGGCGTCCAAGAGACCCAGTACTTC
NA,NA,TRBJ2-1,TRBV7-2,CASSLTRTVDNEQFF,TGTGCCAGCAGCTTAACGAGGACAGTCGACAATGAGCAGTTCTTC
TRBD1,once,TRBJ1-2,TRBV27,CASRTLGTGGSGYTF,TGTGCCAGCAGAACGCTCGGGACAGGGGGATCTGGCTACACCTTC
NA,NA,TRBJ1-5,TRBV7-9,CASSSGGAQPQHF,TGTGCCAGCAGCTCGGGGGGCGCGCAGCCCCAGCATTTT
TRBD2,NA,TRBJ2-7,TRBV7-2,CASSPEALAGGEQYF,TGTGCCAGCAGCCCCGAAGCACTAGCGGGGGGCGAGCAGTACTTC
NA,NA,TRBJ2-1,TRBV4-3,CASSQPNRFF,TGCGCCAGCAGCCAACCCAATCGGTTCTTC
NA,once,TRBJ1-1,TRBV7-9,CASSPLAGPEAFF,TGTGCCAGCAGCCCCCTGGCGGGGCCTGAAGCTTTCTTT
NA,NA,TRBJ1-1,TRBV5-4,CASSAGTSNTEAFF,TGTGCCAGCAGCGCGGGGACATCGAACACTGAAGCTTTCTTT
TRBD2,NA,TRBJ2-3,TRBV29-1,CSVVVSSGGATQYF,TGCAGCGTTGTCGTTAGTAGCGGGGGTGCTACGCAGTATTTT
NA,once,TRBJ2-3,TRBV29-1,CSVVGRGLTDTQYF,TGCAGCGTCGTGGGCCGGGGTCTTACAGATACGCAGTATTTT
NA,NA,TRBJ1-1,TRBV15,CATSRDRRMNTEAFF,TGTGCCACCAGCAGAGATCGGAGGATGAACACTGAAGCTTTCTTT
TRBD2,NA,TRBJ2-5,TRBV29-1,CSVDGTSGQETQYF,TGCAGCGTTGATGGGACTAGCGGGCAAGAGACCCAGTACTTC
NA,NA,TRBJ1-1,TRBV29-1,CSVERAGTEAFF,TGCAGCGTTGAGAGGGCAGGGACTGAAGCTTTCTTT
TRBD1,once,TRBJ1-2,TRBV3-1,CASRPGQGGYGYTF,TGTGCCAGCAGACCGGGACAGGGCGGGTATGGCTACACCTTC
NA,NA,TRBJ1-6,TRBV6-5,CASSSAVGPLHF,TGTGCCAGCAGTTCCGCGGTGGGACCCCTCCACTTT
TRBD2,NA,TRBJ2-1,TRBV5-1,CASSLVKLAGGIGEQFF,TGCGCCAGCAGCTTGGTGAAACTAGCGGGGGGAATAGGGGAGCAGTTCTTC
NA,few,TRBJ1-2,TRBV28,CASSLRLYGYTF,TGTGCCAGCAGTTTAAGGCTCTATGGCTACACCTTC
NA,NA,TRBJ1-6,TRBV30,CARKDSDAYNSPLHF,TGTGCCAGGAAGGACAGCGATGCCTATAATTCACCCCTCCACTTT
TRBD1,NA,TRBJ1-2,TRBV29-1,CSTSDRNYGYTF,TGCAGCACCTCGGACAGGAACTATGGCTACACCTTC